This T cell receptor beta chain derives from a study of blood T cell repertoires in COVID-19 (dated by TCRdb to between 2020 and 2021). Notes on the research overall: Samples covering the acute and convalescent phases of COVID-19 were provided by collaborators in the United States, Italy and Spain. The material from the prospective study consisted of cDNA or gDNA derived from T cells, B-cell-depleted T cells, or PBMCs. Subjects who had been exposed to COVID-19, were actively infected with it, or had recovered from it provided the deeply sampled blood TCRbeta repertoires that made up the dataset. The repertoires were made available in a free public database intended to serve as a resource for research on the immune response to SARS-CoV-2. The samples were drawn from two sources: the first 160 participants of the ongoing ImmuneRACE study, and approximately 1,300 subjects contributed by 6 global collaborators. Nearly every sample came with metadata listing a de-identified subject ID, COVID-19 status, age in years and sex. HLA class I and class II types, where available, came from metadata supplied by the sample provider rather than from assay-based typing. General study outcomes and caveats: Clinical and demographic metadata were provided uncurated, with the amount varying by source and participant.

This clone was counted between two and nine times. No cognate antigen has been identified for it. Base qualities are missing; no much larger clone stands one base away. The germline V end is reduced by 2 bases and the J end by 5 bases; junction bases left unmatched: 1. CDR1 MNHNS and CDR2 SASEGT were looked up in the germline V gene. The CDR3 runs 14 amino acids, cysteine and phenylalanine included. Just CDR3 DNA is preserved here, 42 bases in frame from base 1. The immunoSEQ Assay, a bias-controlled multiplex PCR, was used to amplify TCRbeta CDR3 regions from genomic DNA. In the paper's pipeline: Nucleated cell counts per sample were estimated from amplification of reference gene primers within the assay. Sequence reads were collapsed and filtered to measure the absolute abundance of every unique TCRbeta CDR3 rearrangement. Productive Simpson clonality was computed per sample as the square root of Simpson's diversity index over productive rearrangements. Drawn from immuneACCESS, this table holds only the in-frame rearrangements with V and J called that TCRdb kept. Clones are partly lost; checked studies trace under half to an unresolved V gene and leave the rest unexplained. From that table come the V and J calls and clone size; the DNA was used to work out D and trimming. Here the sample has around 420,000 clones; over 75% occur a single time. The ten largest make up around 1.9% of the sample.

Enrolling through a virtual design, the prospective study's participants ranged in age from roughly 18 to 95 years and lived across some 23 United States geographic areas. In the prospective study, cohorts were assigned on the basis of participant-reported clinical history obtained from a screening survey and a study questionnaire. In the prospective study, whole blood, serum and a nasopharyngeal or oropharyngeal swab were collected from each participant by mobile phlebotomists. Prospective study participants could optionally give additional blood draws and questionnaires over a roughly 2-month period. Before DNA extraction, prospective study blood samples were shipped either frozen or at room temperature.

Sequences were obtained from PBMCs or T cells enriched from blood (not recorded which). This receptor chain uses TRBV6-1 and TRBJ1-5, and TRBD1 aligns with 9 junction nucleotides. The clonotype originates from a woman aged 35 to 49 with acute COVID-19. The CDR3 region has the sequence CASSETGGYQPQHF. The nucleotide sequence reads as follows: TGTGCCAGCAGTGAAACAGGGGGCTATCAGCCCCAGCATTTT.